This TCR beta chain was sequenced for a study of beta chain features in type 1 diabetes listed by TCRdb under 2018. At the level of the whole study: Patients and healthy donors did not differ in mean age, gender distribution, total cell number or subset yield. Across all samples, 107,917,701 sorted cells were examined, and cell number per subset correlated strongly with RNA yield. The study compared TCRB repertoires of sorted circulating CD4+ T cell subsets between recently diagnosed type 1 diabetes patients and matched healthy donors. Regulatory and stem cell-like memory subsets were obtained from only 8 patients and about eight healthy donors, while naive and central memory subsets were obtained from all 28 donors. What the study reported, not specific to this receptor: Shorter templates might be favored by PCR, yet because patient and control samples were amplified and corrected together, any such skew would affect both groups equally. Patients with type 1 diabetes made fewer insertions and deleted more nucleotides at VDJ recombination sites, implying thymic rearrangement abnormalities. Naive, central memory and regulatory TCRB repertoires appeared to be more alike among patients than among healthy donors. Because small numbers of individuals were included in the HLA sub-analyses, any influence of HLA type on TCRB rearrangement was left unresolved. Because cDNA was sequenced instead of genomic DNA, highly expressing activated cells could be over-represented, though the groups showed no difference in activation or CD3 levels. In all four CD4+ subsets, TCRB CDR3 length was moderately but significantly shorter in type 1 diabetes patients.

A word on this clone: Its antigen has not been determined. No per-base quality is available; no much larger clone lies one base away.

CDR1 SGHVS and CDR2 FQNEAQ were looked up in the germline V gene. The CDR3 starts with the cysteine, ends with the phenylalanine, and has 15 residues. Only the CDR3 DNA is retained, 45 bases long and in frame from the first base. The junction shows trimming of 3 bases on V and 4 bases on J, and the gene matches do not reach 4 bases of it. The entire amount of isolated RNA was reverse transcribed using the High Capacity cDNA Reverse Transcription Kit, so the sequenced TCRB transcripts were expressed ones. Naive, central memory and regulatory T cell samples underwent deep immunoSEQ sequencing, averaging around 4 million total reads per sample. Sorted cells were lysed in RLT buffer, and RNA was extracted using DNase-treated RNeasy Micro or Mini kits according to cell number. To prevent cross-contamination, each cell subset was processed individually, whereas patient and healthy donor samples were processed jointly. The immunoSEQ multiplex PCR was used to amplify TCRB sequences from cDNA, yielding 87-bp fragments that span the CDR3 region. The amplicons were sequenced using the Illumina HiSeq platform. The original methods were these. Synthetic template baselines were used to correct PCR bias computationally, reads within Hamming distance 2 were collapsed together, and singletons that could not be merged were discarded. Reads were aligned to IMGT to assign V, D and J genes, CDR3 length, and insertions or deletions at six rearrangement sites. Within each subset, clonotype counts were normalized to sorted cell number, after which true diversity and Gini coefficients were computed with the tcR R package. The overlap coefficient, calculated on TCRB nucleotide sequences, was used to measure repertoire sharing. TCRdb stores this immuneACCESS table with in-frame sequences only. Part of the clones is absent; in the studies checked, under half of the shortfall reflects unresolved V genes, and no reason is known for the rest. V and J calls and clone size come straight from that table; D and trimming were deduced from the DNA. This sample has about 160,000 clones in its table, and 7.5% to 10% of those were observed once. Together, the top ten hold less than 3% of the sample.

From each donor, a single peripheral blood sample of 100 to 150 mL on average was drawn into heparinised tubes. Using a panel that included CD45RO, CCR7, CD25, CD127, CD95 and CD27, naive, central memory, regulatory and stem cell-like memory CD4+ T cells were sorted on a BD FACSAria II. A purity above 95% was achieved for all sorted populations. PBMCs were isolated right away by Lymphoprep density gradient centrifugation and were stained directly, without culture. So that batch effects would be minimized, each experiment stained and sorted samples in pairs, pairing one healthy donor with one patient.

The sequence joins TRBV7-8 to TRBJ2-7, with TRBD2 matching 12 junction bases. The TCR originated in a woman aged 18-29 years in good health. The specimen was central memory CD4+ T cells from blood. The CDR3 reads CASSFPTSGSYEQYF. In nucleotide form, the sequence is TGTGCCAGCAGCTTCCCGACTAGCGGGAGTTACGAGCAGTACTTC.